The 3 T cell receptor beta chains reported below all come from one sample, sequenced in a study of cytomegalovirus exposure and HLA in healthy donors. Both 60 Vbeta primers and 13 Jbeta primers went into the PCR. The assay was immunoSEQ multiplex PCR, and TCRdb's table has in-frame clones only and misses some. The sample data list 40,000 to 55,000 clones. Sequencing was carried out using PBMCs. Source of these receptors: a male donor in good health and CMV-seropositive.

The chain carries TRBV4-3 and TRBJ2-1, with 7 bases matching TRBD1. V gave up 1 base and J gave up 6 bases; unmatched junction bases: 9. Germline V lookup: CDR1 LGHNA, CDR2 YSLEER. The CDR3 has 16 residues. CDR3 bases: TGCGCCAGCAGCCAAGCTGCAGGGGGACATATCAATGAGCAGTTCTTC. It specifies CASSQAAGGHINEQFF.

The chain carries TRBV6-1 and TRBJ1-5, with 9 bases identical to TRBD1. The CDR3 loop spans 16 amino acids. J was trimmed by 3 bases and V by 2 bases; bases with no gene match: 5. Germline values: CDR1 MNHNS, CDR2 SASEGT. The CDR3 DNA reads as TGTGCCAGCAGTGAACCGGGACAGGGTAACAATCAGCCCCAGCATTTT. Protein: CASSEPGQGNNQPQHF.

V usage is TRBV5-5 and J usage is TRBJ1-3, with D unresolved. Germline V lookup: CDR1 SGHKS, CDR2 YYEKEE (reference sequence). The CDR3 runs 13 residues. V was clipped by 0 bases and J by 10 bases, with 11 bases between them. CDR3 coding DNA: TGTGCCAGCAGCTTGGCGAGTCGCGAGACCATATATTTT. Protein sequence: CASSLASRETIYF.